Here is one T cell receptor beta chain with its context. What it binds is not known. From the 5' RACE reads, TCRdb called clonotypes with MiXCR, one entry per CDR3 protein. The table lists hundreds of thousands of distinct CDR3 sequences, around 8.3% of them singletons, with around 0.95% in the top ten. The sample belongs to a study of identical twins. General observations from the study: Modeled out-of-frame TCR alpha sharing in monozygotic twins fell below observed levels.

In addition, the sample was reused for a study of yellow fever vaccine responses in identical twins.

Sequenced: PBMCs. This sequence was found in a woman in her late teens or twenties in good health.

CDR3 region: CSARTSGVTQYF. DNA of the CDR3: TGCAGTGCTAGGACTAGCGGGGTTACGCAGTATTTT. This rearrangement joins TRBV20-1 to TRBJ2-3, with 11 bases aligning to TRBD2. The CDR3 consists of 12 residues. J lost 8 bases, V lost 3 bases, and 1 base had no gene match. The germline CDR1 and CDR2 sequences are DFQATT and SNEGSKA (reference sequence).